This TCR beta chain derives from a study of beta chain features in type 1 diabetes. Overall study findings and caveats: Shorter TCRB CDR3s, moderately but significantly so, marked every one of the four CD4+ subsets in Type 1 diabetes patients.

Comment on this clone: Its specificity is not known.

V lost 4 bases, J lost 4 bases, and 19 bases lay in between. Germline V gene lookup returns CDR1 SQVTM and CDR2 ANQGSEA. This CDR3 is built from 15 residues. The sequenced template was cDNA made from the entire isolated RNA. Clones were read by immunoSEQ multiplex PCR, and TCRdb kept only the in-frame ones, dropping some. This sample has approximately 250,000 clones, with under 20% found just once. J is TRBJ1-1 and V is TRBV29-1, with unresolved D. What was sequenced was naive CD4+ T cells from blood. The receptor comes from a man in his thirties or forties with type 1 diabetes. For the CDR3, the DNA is TGCAGCGTTGTAGGGTCAGCTTTGTCGGGCACTGAAGCTTTCTTT. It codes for CSVVGSALSGTEAFF.